The sequence of this TCR beta chain was determined in a study of neurological immune-mediated disorders. The authors made cDNA by 5'RACE with 10-nucleotide random UMIs. In TCRdb, the 5' RACE reads were re-called with MiXCR into one record per CDR3 protein. This table has around 78,000 distinct CDR3 sequences, more than 15% appearing once. The CDR3 consists of 16 residues. V trimming: 5 bases; J trimming: 8 bases; junction bases outside the gene matches: 14. Germline V gene data show CDR1 as SGHTA and CDR2 as FQGNSA. Study results and caveats: HTLV-1-associated myelopathy had the most TCR clonal expansion, while multiple sclerosis had the least, a level that fell below healthy controls. The absence of shared CDR3 amino acid sequences among expanded clones across subjects suggests private repertoires in all groups.

There are many counts of this clonotype. Antigen specificity is unknown. The receptor's source is a woman between 35 and 50 years old in good health. The V gene is TRBV7-2, the J gene TRBJ2-3, with TRBD1 identical over 9 bases. Material for sequencing was PBMCs. CDR3 residues: CASSPSGGQGSGTQYF. In nucleotides, the CDR3 is TGTGCCAGCAGCCCTTCTGGGGGACAGGGATCGGGTACGCAGTATTTT.